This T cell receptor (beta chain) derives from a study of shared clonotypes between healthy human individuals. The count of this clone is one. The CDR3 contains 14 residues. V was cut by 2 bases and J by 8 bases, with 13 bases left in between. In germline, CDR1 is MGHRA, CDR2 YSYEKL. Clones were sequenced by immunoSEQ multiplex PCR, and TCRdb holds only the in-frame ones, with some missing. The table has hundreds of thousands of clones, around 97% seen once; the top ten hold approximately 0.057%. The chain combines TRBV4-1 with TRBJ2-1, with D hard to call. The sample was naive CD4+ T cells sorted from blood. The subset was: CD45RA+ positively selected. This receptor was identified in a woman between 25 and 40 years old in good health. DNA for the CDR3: TGCGCCAGCAGCCAACCCGCCGGCGTCGATGAGCAGTTCTTC. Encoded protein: CASSQPAGVDEQFF.